The present T cell receptor (beta chain) was sequenced within a study of cytomegalovirus exposure and HLA in healthy donors. Overall study findings and caveats: A later examination showed that TCR association rates differed by HLA locus, with DRB1 most and HLA-C fewest. When analyzed later, a missense DCLRE1C variant was found to be linked to TCR beta V- and J-gene trimming.

Germline assignment: CDR1 SQVTM and CDR2 ANQGSEA. This CDR3 spans 12 amino acids. V lost 2 bases and J 8 bases, leaving 12 bases between the germline ends. PCR primers comprised 60 Vbeta and 13 Jbeta primers. TCRdb's table, derived via immunoSEQ multiplex PCR, lists solely in-frame clones and lacks some. Of 180,000 or so clones in the sample, about three quarters were seen once. Concerning this clone itself: Its antigen is not known.

The sequence was collected from a man aged 50 to 60 in good health and CMV-seropositive. The J gene is TRBJ1-1, the V gene TRBV29-1; D is unclear. Sequencing was done on a sample of PBMCs. The CDR3 reads CSVEMEATEAFF. The CDR3 nucleotides read TGCAGCGTTGAAATGGAGGCCACCGAAGCTTTCTTT.